A few counts support the clone carrying this T cell receptor beta chain. Germline CDR1 SEHNR, CDR2 FQNEAQ (reference sequence). Trimming cost V 3 bases and J 1 base, with 11 bases left between them. This CDR3 contains 15 residues. Primed by a sample-barcoded 5' primer and a J-beta primer mix, a second PCR proceeded for about 7 to 11 cycles. TCRdb ran MiXCR on the 5' RACE reads and lists one entry per CDR3 protein. This sample has 1.5 million or so distinct CDR3 sequences, with roughly 43% found just once. Each donor supplied 7.5 to 10 milliliters of peripheral blood. This entry comes from a study of blood T cells in healthy people across ages.

The origin of this receptor is a woman aged 18 to 35 in good health. Sequenced input: blood. The V and J genes are TRBV7-9 and TRBJ2-3, with no clear D. CDR3 amino acids: CASSFVAWGTDTQYF. The DNA of the CDR3 is TGTGCCAGCAGCTTCGTGGCTTGGGGCACAGATACGCAGTATTTT.